This T cell receptor beta chain was recovered during a study of blood T cell repertoires in COVID-19. This clone has just one count. Other nucleotide sequences in the sample specify the same CDR3. In germline, CDR1 is SGHNT, CDR2 YENEEA. There are 14 residues in the CDR3. The trim removed 5 bases at V and 1 base at J, leaving 2 bases unmatched. TCRdb keeps only in-frame clones here, not all; method: immunoSEQ multiplex PCR. The repertoire holds some 130,000 clones, around 84% seen once, with approximately 18% in the top ten. The rearrangement uses TRBV11-3 and TRBJ2-1, with 7 bases matching TRBD2. The clonotype originates from a woman older than 75 with acute or convalescent COVID-19. Sequencing used peripheral blood. Written as DNA, the CDR3 is TGTGCCAGCAGCCCGGGAGGTTCCTACAATGAGCAGTTCTTC. Its translation: CASSPGGSYNEQFF.